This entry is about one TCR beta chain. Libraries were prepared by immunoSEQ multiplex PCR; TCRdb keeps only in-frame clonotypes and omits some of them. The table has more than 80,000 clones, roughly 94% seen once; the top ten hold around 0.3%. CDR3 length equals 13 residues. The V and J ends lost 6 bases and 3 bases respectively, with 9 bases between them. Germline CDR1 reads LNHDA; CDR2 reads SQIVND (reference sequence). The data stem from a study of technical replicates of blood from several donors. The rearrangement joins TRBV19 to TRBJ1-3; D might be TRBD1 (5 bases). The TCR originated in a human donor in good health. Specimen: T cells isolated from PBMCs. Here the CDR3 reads CASRSGGGNTIYF. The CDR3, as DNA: TGTGCCAGTAGAAGCGGGGGTGGAAACACCATATATTTT. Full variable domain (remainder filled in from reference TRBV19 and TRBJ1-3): DGGITQSPKYLFRKEGQNVTLSCEQNLNHDAMYWYRQDPGQGLRLIYYSQIVNDFQKGDIAEGYSVSREKKESFPLTVTSAQKNPTAFYLCASRSGGGNTIYFGEGSWLTVV.